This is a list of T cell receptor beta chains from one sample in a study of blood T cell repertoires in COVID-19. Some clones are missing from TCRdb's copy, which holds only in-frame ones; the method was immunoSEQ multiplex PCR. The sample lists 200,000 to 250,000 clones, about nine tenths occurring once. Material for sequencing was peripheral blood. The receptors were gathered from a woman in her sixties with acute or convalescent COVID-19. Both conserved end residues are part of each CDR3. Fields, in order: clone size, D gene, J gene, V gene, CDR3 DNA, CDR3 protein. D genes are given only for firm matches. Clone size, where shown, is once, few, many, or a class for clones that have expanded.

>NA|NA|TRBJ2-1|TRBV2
TGTGCCAGCATAGGACTGTGGGGGCTGGGAGACAATGAGCAGTTCTTC
CASIGLWGLGDNEQFF
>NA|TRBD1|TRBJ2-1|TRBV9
TGTGCCAGCAGCGTCTCACAGGGGGCGGGGTACAATGAGCAGTTCTTC
CASSVSQGAGYNEQFF
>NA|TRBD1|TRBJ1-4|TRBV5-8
TGTGCCAGCAGCACCGGACAGGGTATATCTGAAAAACTGTTTTTT
CASSTGQGISEKLFF
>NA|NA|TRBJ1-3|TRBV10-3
TGTGCCATCAGTGAGGGAGCTACGAGCTCTGGAAACACCATATATTTT
CAISEGATSSGNTIYF
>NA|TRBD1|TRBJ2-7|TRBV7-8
TGTGCCAGCAGCCAGACAGGGGGCGAGCTGTCCGAGCAGTACTTC
CASSQTGGELSEQYF
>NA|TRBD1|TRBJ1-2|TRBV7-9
TGTGCCAGCAGCTACTCCCGGACAGGTTCTAACTATGGCTACACCTTC
CASSYSRTGSNYGYTF
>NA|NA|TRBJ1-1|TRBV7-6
TGTGCCAGCAGCCCATACAGGGACCTGAACACTGAAGCTTTCTTT
CASSPYRDLNTEAFF
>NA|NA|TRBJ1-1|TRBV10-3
TGTGCCATCAAGGTCAGGGCGGGAACTGAAGCTTTCTTT
CAIKVRAGTEAFF
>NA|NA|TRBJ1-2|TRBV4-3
TGCGCCAGCAGCCAAGATCGGGTAGGGCGGGGACTTTATGGCTACACCTTC
CASSQDRVGRGLYGYTF
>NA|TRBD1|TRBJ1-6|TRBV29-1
TGCAGCGTTAGCCGGGACAGGCTCAATTCACCCCTCCACTTT
CSVSRDRLNSPLHF
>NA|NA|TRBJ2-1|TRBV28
TGTGCCAGCAGTTTAGCGGGGAGCTCCTACAATGAGCAGTTCTTC
CASSLAGSSYNEQFF
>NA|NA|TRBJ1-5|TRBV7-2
TGTGCCAGCAGCTTAAGTGGGGGAGGGGGCAATCAGCCCCAGCATTTT
CASSLSGGGGNQPQHF
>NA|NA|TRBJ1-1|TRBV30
TGTGCCTGGAGGCTCAGGGCCCGGCCTGGCACTGAAGCTTTCTTT
CAWRLRARPGTEAFF
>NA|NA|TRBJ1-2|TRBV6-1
TGTGCCAGCAGTGAACATAGCCTTACGGTAGGAGGCTACACCTTC
CASSEHSLTVGGYTF
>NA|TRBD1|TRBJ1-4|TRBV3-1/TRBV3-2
TGTGCCAGCAGCCGAGGGACAGGTCTAGATGAAAAACTGTTTTTT
CASSRGTGLDEKLFF
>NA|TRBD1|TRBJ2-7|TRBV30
TGTGCCTGGAATCGACAGGGGGCAACCTACGAGCAGTACTTC
CAWNRQGATYEQYF
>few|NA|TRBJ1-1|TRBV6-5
TGTGCCAGCAGCTCGCGGAGGAACACTGAAGCTTTCTTT
CASSSRRNTEAFF
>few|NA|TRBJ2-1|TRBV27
TGTGCCAGCAGACCACAGGGTTCAATTGAGCAGTTCTTC
CASRPQGSIEQFF
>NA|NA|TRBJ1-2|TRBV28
TGTGCCAGCAGTTACGGGACATTTAATGGCTACACCTTC
CASSYGTFNGYTF
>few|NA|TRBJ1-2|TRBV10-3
TGTGCCATCAGTGAGTCTGACATCTATGGCTACACCTTC
CAISESDIYGYTF
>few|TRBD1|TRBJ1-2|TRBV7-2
TGTGCCAGCAGCTCAGACAGGGACTCTGGCTACACCTTC
CASSSDRDSGYTF
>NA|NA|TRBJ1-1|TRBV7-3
TGTGCCAGCAGCTTAACCCGGAACACTGAAGCTTTCTTT
CASSLTRNTEAFF
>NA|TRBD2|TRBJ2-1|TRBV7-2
TGTGCCAGCAGCTCCCGACTAGCGGGGGGTTTCAATGAGCAGTTCTTC
CASSSRLAGGFNEQFF
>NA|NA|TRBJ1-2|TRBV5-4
TGTGCCAGCAGCCGAAGCTCGGACAGCGACTATGGCTACACCTTC
CASSRSSDSDYGYTF
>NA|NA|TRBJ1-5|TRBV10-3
TGTGCCATCAGTGTGGGGCAGGAAGGCAATCAGCCCCAGCATTTT
CAISVGQEGNQPQHF
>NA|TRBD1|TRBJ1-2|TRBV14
TGTGCCAGCAGCACATTACTTACAGGGGCTGGCTACACCTTC
CASSTLLTGAGYTF
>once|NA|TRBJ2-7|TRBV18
TGTGCCAGCTCACCAGTCGTAGAACTTTACGAGCAGTACTTC
CASSPVVELYEQYF
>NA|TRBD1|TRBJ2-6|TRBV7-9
TGTGCCAGCATCACTCTGGGACAGGGGGCGCTTGGGGCCAACGTCCTGACTTTC
CASITLGQGALGANVLTF
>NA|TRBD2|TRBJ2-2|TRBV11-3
TGTGCCAGCAGCAAAGGACTAGCGGGGCTAGCGGGGGAGCTGTTTTTT
CASSKGLAGLAGELFF
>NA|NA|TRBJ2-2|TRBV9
TGTGCCAGCCGAGGAGGTGGGAACACCGGGGAGCTGTTTTTT
CASRGGGNTGELFF
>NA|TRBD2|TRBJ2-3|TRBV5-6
TGTGCCAGCAGCCCCCCCGGACTAGCGTCCCCAGATACGCAGTATTTT
CASSPPGLASPDTQYF
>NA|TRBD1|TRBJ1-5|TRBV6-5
TGTGCCGCACAGACAGGGGGCGGCAATCAGCCCCAGCATTTT
CAAQTGGGNQPQHF
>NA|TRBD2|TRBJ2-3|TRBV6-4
TGTGCCAGCAGTGAGGGACTAGCGGGAGGTTCAGATACGCAGTATTTT
CASSEGLAGGSDTQYF
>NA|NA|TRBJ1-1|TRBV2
TGTGCCAGCAAATCGAGGGGGATGAACACTGAAGCTTTCTTT
CASKSRGMNTEAFF